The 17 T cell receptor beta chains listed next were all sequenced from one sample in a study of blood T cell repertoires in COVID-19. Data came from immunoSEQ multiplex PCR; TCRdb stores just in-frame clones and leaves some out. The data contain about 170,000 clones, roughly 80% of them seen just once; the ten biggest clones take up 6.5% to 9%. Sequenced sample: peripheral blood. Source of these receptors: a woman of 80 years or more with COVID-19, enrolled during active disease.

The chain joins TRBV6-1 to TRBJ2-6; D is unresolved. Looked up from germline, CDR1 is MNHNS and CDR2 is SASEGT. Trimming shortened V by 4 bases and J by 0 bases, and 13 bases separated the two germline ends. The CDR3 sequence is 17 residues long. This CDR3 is CASSVAPVFSGANVLTF. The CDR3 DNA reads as TGTGCCAGCAGTGTTGCGCCGGTATTCTCTGGGGCCAACGTCCTGACTTTC.

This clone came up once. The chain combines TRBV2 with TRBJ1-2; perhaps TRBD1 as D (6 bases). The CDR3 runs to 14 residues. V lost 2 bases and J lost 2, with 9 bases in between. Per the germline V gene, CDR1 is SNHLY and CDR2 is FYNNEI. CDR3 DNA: TGTGCCAGCAGTGAACGCAGGGGAAACTATGGCTACACCTTC. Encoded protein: CASSERRGNYGYTF.

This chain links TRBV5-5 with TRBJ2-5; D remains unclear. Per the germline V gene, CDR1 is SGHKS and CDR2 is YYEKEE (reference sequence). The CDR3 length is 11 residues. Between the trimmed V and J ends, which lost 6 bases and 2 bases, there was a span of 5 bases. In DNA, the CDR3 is TGTGCCAGCATGTCACAAGAGACCCAGTACTTC. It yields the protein CASMSQETQYF.

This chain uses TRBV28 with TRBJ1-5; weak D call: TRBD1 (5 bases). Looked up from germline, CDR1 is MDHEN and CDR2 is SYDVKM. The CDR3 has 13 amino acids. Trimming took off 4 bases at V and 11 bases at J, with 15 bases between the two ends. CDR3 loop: CASSWGDPQSQHF. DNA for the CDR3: TGTGCCAGCAGTTGGGGGGATCCCCAGTCCCAGCATTTT.

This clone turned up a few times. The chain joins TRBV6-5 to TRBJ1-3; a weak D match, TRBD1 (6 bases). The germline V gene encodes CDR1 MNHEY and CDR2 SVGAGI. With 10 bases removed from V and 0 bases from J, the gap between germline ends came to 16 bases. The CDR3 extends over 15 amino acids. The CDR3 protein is CATRRQGSSGNTIYF. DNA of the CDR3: TGTGCCACAAGACGGCAGGGGAGCTCTGGAAACACCATATATTTT.

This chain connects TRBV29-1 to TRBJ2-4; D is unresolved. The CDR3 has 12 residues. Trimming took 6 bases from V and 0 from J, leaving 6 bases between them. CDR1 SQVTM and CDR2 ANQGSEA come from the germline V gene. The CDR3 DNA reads TGCAGCGTGGCCTTAGCCAAAAACATTCAGTACTTC. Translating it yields CSVALAKNIQYF.

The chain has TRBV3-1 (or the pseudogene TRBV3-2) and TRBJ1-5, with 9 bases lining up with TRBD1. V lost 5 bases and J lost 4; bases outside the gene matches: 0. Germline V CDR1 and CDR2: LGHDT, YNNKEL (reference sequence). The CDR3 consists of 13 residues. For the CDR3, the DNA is TGTGCCAGCAGCGGGACAGGGAATCAGCCCCAGCATTTT. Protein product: CASSGTGNQPQHF.

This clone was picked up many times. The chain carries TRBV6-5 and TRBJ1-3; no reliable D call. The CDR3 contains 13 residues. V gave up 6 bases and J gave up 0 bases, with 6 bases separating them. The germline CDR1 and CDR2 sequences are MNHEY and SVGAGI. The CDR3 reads CASSRSSGNTIYF. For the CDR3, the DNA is TGTGCCAGCAGCCGGAGCTCTGGAAACACCATATATTTT.

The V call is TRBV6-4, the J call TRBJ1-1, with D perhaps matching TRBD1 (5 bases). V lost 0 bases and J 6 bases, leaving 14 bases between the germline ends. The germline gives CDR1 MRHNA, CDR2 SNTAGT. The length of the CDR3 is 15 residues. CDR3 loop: CASSDSGGPLAEAFF. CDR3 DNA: TGTGCCAGCAGTGACTCCGGGGGACCCCTCGCTGAAGCTTTCTTT.

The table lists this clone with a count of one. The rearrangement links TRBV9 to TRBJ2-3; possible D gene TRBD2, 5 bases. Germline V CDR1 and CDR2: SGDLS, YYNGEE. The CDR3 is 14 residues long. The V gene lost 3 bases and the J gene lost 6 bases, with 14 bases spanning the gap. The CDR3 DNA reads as TGTGCCAGCAGCGGGCGACCAGAGCGGGATACGCAGTATTTT. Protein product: CASSGRPERDTQYF. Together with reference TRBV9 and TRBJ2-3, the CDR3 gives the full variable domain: DSGVTQTPKHLITATGQRVTLRCSPRSGDLSVYWYQQSLDQGLQFLIQYYNGEERAKGNILERFSAQQFPDLHSELNLSSLELGDSALYFCASSGRPERDTQYFGPGTRLTVL.

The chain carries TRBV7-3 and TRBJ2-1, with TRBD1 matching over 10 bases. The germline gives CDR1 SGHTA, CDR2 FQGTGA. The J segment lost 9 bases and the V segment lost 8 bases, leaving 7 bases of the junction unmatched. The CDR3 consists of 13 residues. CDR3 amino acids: CASLRDRGAEQFF. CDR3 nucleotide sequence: TGTGCCAGCCTACGGGACAGGGGAGCTGAGCAGTTCTTC. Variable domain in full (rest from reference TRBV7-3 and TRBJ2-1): GAGVSQTPSNKVTEKGKYVELRCDPISGHTALYWYRQSLGQGPEFLIYFQGTGAADDSGLPNDRFFAVRPEGSVSTLKIQRTERGDSAVYLCASLRDRGAEQFFGPGTRLTVL.

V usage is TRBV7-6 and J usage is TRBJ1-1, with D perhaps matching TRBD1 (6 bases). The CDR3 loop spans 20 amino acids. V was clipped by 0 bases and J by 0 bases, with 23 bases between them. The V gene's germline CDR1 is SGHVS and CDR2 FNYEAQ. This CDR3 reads CASSLAPRGGGWDMNTEAFF. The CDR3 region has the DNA TGTGCCAGCAGCTTAGCACCTCGGGGGGGAGGTTGGGACATGAACACTGAAGCTTTCTTT.

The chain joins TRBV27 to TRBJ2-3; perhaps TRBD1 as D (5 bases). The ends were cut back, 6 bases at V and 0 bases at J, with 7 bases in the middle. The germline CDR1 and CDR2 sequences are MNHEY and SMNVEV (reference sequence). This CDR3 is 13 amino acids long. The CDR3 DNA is TGTGCCAGCAGCCGACAGAGCACAGATACGCAGTATTTT. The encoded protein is CASSRQSTDTQYF.

This CDR3 is CASRAGTGGSYGYTF. CDR3 DNA: TGTGCCAGCAGGGCTGGGACAGGCGGGAGCTATGGCTACACCTTC. The V gene is TRBV6-5, the J gene TRBJ1-2; 8 bases are a match to TRBD1. Per germline, CDR1 MNHEY and CDR2 SVGAGI. Losses at the gene ends were 6 bases for V and 4 bases for J; bases not matched to a gene: 10. The length of the CDR3 is 15 residues.

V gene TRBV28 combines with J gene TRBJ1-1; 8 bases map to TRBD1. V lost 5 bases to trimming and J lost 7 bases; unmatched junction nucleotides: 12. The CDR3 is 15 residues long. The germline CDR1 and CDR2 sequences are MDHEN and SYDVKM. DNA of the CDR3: TGTGCCAGCAGTATACCCGGGACAGGAAAATTTGAAGCTTTCTTT. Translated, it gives CASSIPGTGKFEAFF.

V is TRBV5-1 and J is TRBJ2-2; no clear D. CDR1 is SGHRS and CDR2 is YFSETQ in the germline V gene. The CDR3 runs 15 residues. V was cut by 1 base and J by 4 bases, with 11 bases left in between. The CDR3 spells CASSLSEPSTGELFF. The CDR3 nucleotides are TGCGCCAGCAGCTTGTCCGAGCCGTCCACCGGGGAGCTGTTTTTT.

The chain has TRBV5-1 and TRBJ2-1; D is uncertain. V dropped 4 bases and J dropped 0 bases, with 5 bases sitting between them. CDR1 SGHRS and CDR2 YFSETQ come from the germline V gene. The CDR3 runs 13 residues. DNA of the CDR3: TGCGCCAGCAGCCCTAGCTCCTACAATGAGCAGTTCTTC. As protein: CASSPSSYNEQFF.